A selection of T cell receptor beta chains follows, all from one sample in a study of control samples from healthy donors and cancer patients. Clones were read by immunoSEQ multiplex PCR, and TCRdb kept only the in-frame ones, dropping some. The sample has about 180,000 clones; under 95% are singletons. The sample comprised blood. Receptors originate from a woman younger than 35 in good health. Both conserved end residues are part of each CDR3. A D gene is named only where the DNA matches it firmly. A clone size is listed for some rows: how often the clone was seen (once, few, many), or a class if it is expanded.

v_call	j_call	d_call	clone_size	cdr3_nt	cdr3_aa
TRBV7-2	TRBJ2-7	NA	NA	TGTGCCAGCAGCTTAGTCTCGGGGTTATCCTACGAGCAGTACTTC	CASSLVSGLSYEQYF
TRBV6-5	TRBJ2-7	NA	NA	TGTGCCACCACGTCCGACAGATCCTACGAGCAGTACTTC	CATTSDRSYEQYF
TRBV6-2/TRBV6-3	TRBJ1-5	NA	NA	TGTGCCAGCAGTTACTCATACCAGGAAAGTCCTAATCAGCCCCAGCATTTT	CASSYSYQESPNQPQHF
TRBV28	TRBJ2-1	NA	NA	TGTGCCAGCGCATTGGTTTACAATGAGCAGTTCTTC	CASALVYNEQFF
TRBV19	TRBJ1-1	NA	NA	TGTGCCAGTAGTATGAGTTCAGTCACTGAAGCTTTCTTT	CASSMSSVTEAFF
TRBV5-4	TRBJ2-7	NA	NA	TGTGCCAGCAGCTTGGCCGTGACAGGTGTCGGATCCTACGAGCAGTACTTC	CASSLAVTGVGSYEQYF
TRBV3-1/TRBV3-2	TRBJ1-5	TRBD1	NA	TGTGCCAGCAGCACCGGGACAGGGTGGGATCAGCCCCAGCATTTT	CASSTGTGWDQPQHF
TRBV9	TRBJ2-7	NA	NA	TGTGCCAGCAGCGTAGATAGCTTCAGGGCAAACGAGCAGTACTTC	CASSVDSFRANEQYF
TRBV3-1/TRBV3-2	TRBJ1-2	NA	NA	TGTGCCAGCAGCCAATTGGAGGTCGGGGGTCCTGGCTACACCTTC	CASSQLEVGGPGYTF
TRBV7-2	TRBJ2-3	NA	once	TGTGCCAGCAGCTTGAGGGGTCCCACAGATACGCAGTATTTT	CASSLRGPTDTQYF
TRBV6-6	TRBJ1-5	TRBD1	NA	TGTGCCAGCAGATCAGGGGGCGGTCAGCCCCAGCATTTT	CASRSGGGQPQHF
TRBV12-5	TRBJ2-5	NA	once	TGTGCTAGTGGTTTGGAGCGGACCTCGACCCAGTACTTC	CASGLERTSTQYF
TRBV3-1/TRBV3-2	TRBJ2-2	NA	NA	TGTGCCAGCAGCCAGTCCAGAACCACCGGGGAGCTGTTTTTT	CASSQSRTTGELFF
TRBV5-1	TRBJ1-1	NA	NA	TGCGCCAGCAGCGAGGGACGGAACACTGAAGCTTTCTTT	CASSEGRNTEAFF
TRBV11-3	TRBJ1-1	NA	NA	TGTGCCAGCAGCTTAGAAAGGCGGGGGACTGAAGCTTTCTTT	CASSLERRGTEAFF
TRBV6-5	TRBJ1-2	TRBD1	NA	TGTGCCAGCAGTTACCGGACAGGTTCCAACTATGGCTACACCTTC	CASSYRTGSNYGYTF
TRBV5-1	TRBJ2-3	NA	NA	TGCGCCAGCAGCTTTTCGGGATTGAGCACAGATACGCAGTATTTT	CASSFSGLSTDTQYF
TRBV4-3	TRBJ2-3	TRBD2	NA	TGCGCCAGCAGCCAAGATTGGGCGGGAGGGCCCTCTGGTACGCAGTATTTT	CASSQDWAGGPSGTQYF
TRBV11-3	TRBJ2-7	NA	NA	TGTGCCAGCGGCCTCGGTAGGAGCTCCTACGAGCAGTACTTC	CASGLGRSSYEQYF
TRBV24-1	TRBJ2-3	NA	NA	TGTGCCACCAGTGACCGAAGTACTAGCACCTATACGCAGTATTTT	CATSDRSTSTYTQYF
TRBV9	TRBJ1-5	NA	NA	TGTGCCAGCAGCCCCGCACCCGATCAGCCCCAGCATTTT	CASSPAPDQPQHF
TRBV7-9	TRBJ2-3	NA	NA	TGTGCCAGCAGCTCCCATGGGGGGCAAGATACGCAGTATTTT	CASSSHGGQDTQYF
TRBV6-2/TRBV6-3	TRBJ2-1	NA	NA	TGTGCCAGCAGTTCCCCGGGATTAGCGCCCGAGCAGTTCTTC	CASSSPGLAPEQFF
TRBV27	TRBJ1-4	NA	NA	TGTGCCAGCAGTTTACGCAGGAATTCAGAACTGTTTTTT	CASSLRRNSELFF
TRBV6-2/TRBV6-3	TRBJ2-6	NA	NA	TGTGCCAGCAGTTCGGACACCTCTGGGGCCAACGTCCTGACTTTC	CASSSDTSGANVLTF
TRBV7-6	TRBJ1-4	NA	once	TGTGCCAGCAGCGGACGGACAGTTGCAACTAATGAAAAACTGTTTTTT	CASSGRTVATNEKLFF
TRBV4-3	TRBJ1-4	NA	NA	TGCGCCAGCAGCCAAGATCGGCTACAGGGTGGAGAAAAACTGTTTTTT	CASSQDRLQGGEKLFF
TRBV5-1	TRBJ1-1	TRBD1	NA	TGCGCCAGCAGCTTTTTCAACAGGGGGGTGGGCACTGAAGCTTTCTTT	CASSFFNRGVGTEAFF
TRBV5-8	TRBJ1-1	TRBD1	NA	TGTGCCAGCAGCCCGCGACAGGGGTGGTTGACCACTGAAGCTTTCTTT	CASSPRQGWLTTEAFF
TRBV10-1	TRBJ2-2	TRBD2	NA	TGCGCCAGCCTTTCACGGGGGGACGGGGAGCTGTTTTTT	CASLSRGDGELFF
TRBV3-1/TRBV3-2	TRBJ2-3	NA	NA	TGTGCCAGCAGCCAAGTTTATACGGGGTCGGGTACCCCCACAGATACGCAGTATTTT	CASSQVYTGSGTPTDTQYF
TRBV7-9	TRBJ1-1	TRBD1	NA	TGTGCCAGCAGCCCCCGGGACAGGGGGCTAACAGAGAACACTGAAGCTTTCTTT	CASSPRDRGLTENTEAFF
TRBV6-5	TRBJ1-5	NA	NA	TGTGCCAGCAGTCGGCTTCGGGGAGGAAATCAGCCCCAGCATTTT	CASSRLRGGNQPQHF
TRBV6-1	TRBJ1-6	TRBD1	NA	TGTGCCAGCAGTGAATTTATTCCAGGGGGGAATTCACCCCTCCACTTT	CASSEFIPGGNSPLHF
TRBV29-1	TRBJ2-3	NA	NA	TGCAGCGTCTCTCAGGAGGGACGCACAGATACGCAGTATTTT	CSVSQEGRTDTQYF
TRBV15	TRBJ2-2	NA	NA	TGTGCCACCAGCAGAGATACCGCCCCGGCCGGGGAGCTGTTTTTT	CATSRDTAPAGELFF
TRBV19	TRBJ1-4	NA	NA	TGTGCCAGTAGTTCCCCTTTTTTGGGGGGGCGCTTAGCTAATGAAAAACTGTTTTTT	CASSSPFLGGRLANEKLFF
TRBV11-3	TRBJ1-2	NA	once	TGTGCCAGCAGCCCGGAGGGTTTCGTGGGGGAGAACTATGGCTACACCTTC	CASSPEGFVGENYGYTF
TRBV10-3	TRBJ1-6	NA	NA	TGTGCCATCAGGACCTCAGGGCAGGATTCACCCCTCCACTTT	CAIRTSGQDSPLHF
TRBV3-1/TRBV3-2	TRBJ2-7	TRBD2	NA	TGTGCCAGCAGCCAAGAACCTAGCGGGAGCTACGAGCAGTACTTC	CASSQEPSGSYEQYF
TRBV6-5	TRBJ2-5	NA	NA	TGTGCCAGCAGTCCTTTACCAGAGACCCAGTACTTC	CASSPLPETQYF
TRBV27	TRBJ1-6	NA	NA	TGTGCCAGCAGCTCTGGCTCCTATAATTCACCCCTCCACTTT	CASSSGSYNSPLHF
TRBV6-5	TRBJ1-2	NA	NA	TGTGCCAGCACGCGTACCCGCAGGGGCCATGGCTACACCTTC	CASTRTRRGHGYTF
TRBV28	TRBJ2-7	NA	NA	TGTGCCAGCAGTTTACCCCGACAACTCTCCTACGAGCAGTACTTC	CASSLPRQLSYEQYF
TRBV3-1/TRBV3-2	TRBJ2-5	NA	NA	TGTGCCAGCAGCCAAGGAGAGACCCAGTACTTC	CASSQGETQYF
TRBV19	TRBJ2-1	TRBD2	NA	TGTGCCAGTAGTCGAATTGCCATGGGGGGAGGGCCCTACAATGAGCAGTTCTTC	CASSRIAMGGGPYNEQFF
TRBV5-1	TRBJ1-1	NA	NA	TGCGCCAGCAGCTTCCCCGGTGGCGGGGCCATGAACGCTGAAGCTTTCTTT	CASSFPGGGAMNAEAFF
TRBV25-1	TRBJ2-2	NA	NA	TGTGCCAGCAGCAGGGAGGCCGGGGAGCTGTTTTTT	CASSREAGELFF
TRBV25-1	TRBJ1-1	NA	NA	TGTGCCAGCAGTCAGGCAGTTGAAGCTTTCTTT	CASSQAVEAFF
TRBV7-2	TRBJ2-2	NA	once	TGTGCCAGCAGCTTAGGGAGGGGGCGCGGCACCGGGGAGCTGTTTTTT	CASSLGRGRGTGELFF
TRBV5-5	TRBJ2-5	NA	NA	TGTGCCAGCAGCTTGTGGGGGGAAGAGACCCAGTACTTC	CASSLWGEETQYF